This passage covers 14 T cell receptor beta chains from one sample sequenced in a study of T cell responses to AZD1222 COVID-19 vaccine (dated by TCRdb to the early 2020s). What this sample's time point label stands for: about 28 days (+/-7) after the second vaccine dose. The protocol used for the library was the immunoSEQ multiplex PCR assay. TCRdb obtained this table from immuneACCESS and retained in-frame rearrangements with V and J assigned. These tables miss some clones; where compared with another copy, unresolved V genes account for less than half of the shortfall, and the remainder is unexplained. The sample table lists roughly 100,000 clones, about 92% of them with a count of one. 7% to 9% of the sample rests with the top ten. This sample comprised peripheral blood, obtained 28 days after the second AZD1222 dose. The receptors originated from an adult who received the AZD1222 COVID-19 vaccine.

The chain carries TRBV18 and TRBJ1-1; 11 bases match TRBD1. V shed 3 bases and J 4 bases; nucleotides not matched to a gene: 4. The CDR3 is 15 residues long. Germline CDR1 reads KGHSH; CDR2 reads LQKENI. CDR3 amino acids: CASSPSGTGGTEAFF. CDR3 in DNA: TGTGCCAGCTCACCCTCCGGGACAGGGGGCACTGAAGCTTTCTTT.

The rearrangement joins TRBV7-2 to TRBJ2-2; D assignment may be TRBD1 or TRBD2 (6 bases each). V dropped 4 bases and J dropped 4 bases, with 16 bases sitting between them. The germline gives CDR1 SGHTA, CDR2 FQGNSA. The CDR3 has 16 residues. DNA for the CDR3: TGTGCCAGCAGCTCTCTTGGGGGGCCCTCCACCGGGGAGCTGTTTTTT. Protein sequence: CASSSLGGPSTGELFF.

This clone was counted between two and nine times. The chain joins TRBV18 to TRBJ2-1, with TRBD2 matching over 10 bases. V was pared by 6 bases and J by 8 bases, with 13 bases of the junction left unmatched. The CDR3 spans 16 residues. CDR1 KGHSH and CDR2 LQKENI come from the germline V gene. CDR3 sequence reads: CASSSTSSGGADEQFF. The CDR3 DNA follows: TGTGCCAGCTCCTCGACTTCCAGCGGGGGGGCCGATGAGCAGTTCTTC.

The chain combines TRBV2 with TRBJ2-3; 8 bases are shared with TRBD2. The CDR3 runs 17 residues. V lost 10 bases and J lost 2; bases outside the gene matches: 17. The germline CDR1 and CDR2 sequences are SNHLY and FYNNEI. The CDR3: CATIRKVAGYITDTQYF. CDR3 in DNA: TGTGCCACCATCAGGAAGGTAGCGGGGTACATCACAGATACGCAGTATTTT.

This rearrangement joins TRBV7-3 to TRBJ2-1, with 14 positions matching TRBD2. V lost 2 bases, J lost 8 bases, and 8 bases stayed unmatched. The length of the CDR3 is 17 residues. Germline V gene lookup returns CDR1 SGHTA and CDR2 FQGTGA. CDR3 amino acids: CASSLAYGLAGGDEQFF. The CDR3 DNA is TGTGCCAGCAGCTTAGCTTACGGACTAGCGGGGGGCGATGAGCAGTTCTTC.

This clone rates as large. This rearrangement joins TRBV4-2 to TRBJ2-7, with 7 bases lining up with TRBD1. Germline CDR1 is LGHNA and CDR2 is YNFKEQ. After removal of 1 base from V and 5 bases from J, the junction contained 11 bases not matched to a gene. The CDR3 spans 16 residues. The CDR3 nucleotides are TGTGCCAGCAGCCAAGGTCTCGGCAGGGGGTCTCACGAGCAGTACTTC. Protein sequence: CASSQGLGRGSHEQYF.

A single count supports this clone. The chain has TRBV27 and TRBJ1-5; no clear D. This CDR3 comprises 15 residues. CDR1 is MNHEY and CDR2 is SMNVEV in the germline V gene (reference sequence). V dropped 2 bases and J dropped 7 bases, with 15 bases sitting between them. CDR3 in DNA: TGTGCCAGCAGTTTAGGTTTGAATGGTGGCCAGCCCCAGCATTTT. As protein: CASSLGLNGGQPQHF.

The chain couples TRBV19 to TRBJ1-5; TRBD1 might be the D (6 bases). This CDR3 contains 14 residues. In germline, CDR1 is LNHDA, CDR2 SQIVND (reference sequence). V dropped 8 bases and J dropped 0 bases, with 11 bases sitting between them. CDR3 in DNA: TGTGCCAGTGAGACAGGTAATAGCAATCAGCCCCAGCATTTT. Translated: CASETGNSNQPQHF.

This chain links TRBV7-2 with TRBJ2-1; D is possibly TRBD2 (5 bases). V dropped 5 bases and J dropped 5 bases, with 16 bases sitting between them. The CDR3 consists of 15 residues. Germline CDR1 is SGHTA and CDR2 is FQGNSA. CDR3 residues: CASSPSFGPNNEQFF. CDR3 bases: TGTGCCAGCAGCCCTAGCTTTGGGCCGAACAATGAGCAGTTCTTC.

With regard to this clone: In the same sample, other DNA sequences code for this CDR3. The J gene is TRBJ2-2, the V gene TRBV9; D gene uncertain. Per the germline V gene, CDR1 is SGDLS and CDR2 is YYNGEE. V gave up 0 bases and J gave up 5 bases, with 5 bases separating them. This CDR3 spans 13 amino acids. Here the CDR3 DNA reads TGTGCCAGCAGCGTAGTCGGGACCGGGGAGCTGTTTTTT. Residues: CASSVVGTGELFF.

The chain combines TRBV11-2 with TRBJ1-1; 12 bases agree with TRBD1. The CDR3 runs to 15 residues. Germline CDR1 reads SGHAT; CDR2 reads FQNNGV. V shed 4 bases, J shed 10 bases, and the junction held 10 bases outside the gene matches. The CDR3 is CASSSAGGQGARAFF. CDR3 sequence (DNA): TGTGCCAGCAGCTCGGCGGGGGGACAGGGGGCTAGAGCTTTCTTT.

The chain has TRBV11-3 and TRBJ2-3; D perhaps matches TRBD2 (7 bases). CDR1 SGHNT and CDR2 YENEEA come from the germline V gene. The CDR3 runs to 14 residues. V gave up 5 bases and J gave up 3 bases, with 12 bases separating them. The CDR3: CASSLGGTTDTQYF. In DNA, the CDR3 is TGTGCCAGCAGCCTCGGGGGGACAACAGATACGCAGTATTTT.

V usage is TRBV9 and J usage is TRBJ1-3, with D maybe TRBD1 (5 bases). Germline CDR1 SGDLS, CDR2 YYNGEE. The CDR3 has 16 residues. V was cut by 6 bases and J by 4 bases, with 20 bases left in between. CDR3 protein: CASTTDGGNRGNTIYF. CDR3 bases: TGTGCCAGCACCACTGACGGGGGGAATCGGGGAAACACCATATATTTT.

The V gene is TRBV14, the J gene TRBJ1-6; D call uncertain. Germline V gene data show CDR1 as SGHDN and CDR2 as FVKESK. This CDR3 has 13 residues. Trimming left V 4 bases short and J 5 bases short, with 6 bases between. The CDR3 DNA sequence: TGTGCCAGCAGCCTCGAAAATAATTCACCCCTCCACTTT. This sequence encodes CASSLENNSPLHF.